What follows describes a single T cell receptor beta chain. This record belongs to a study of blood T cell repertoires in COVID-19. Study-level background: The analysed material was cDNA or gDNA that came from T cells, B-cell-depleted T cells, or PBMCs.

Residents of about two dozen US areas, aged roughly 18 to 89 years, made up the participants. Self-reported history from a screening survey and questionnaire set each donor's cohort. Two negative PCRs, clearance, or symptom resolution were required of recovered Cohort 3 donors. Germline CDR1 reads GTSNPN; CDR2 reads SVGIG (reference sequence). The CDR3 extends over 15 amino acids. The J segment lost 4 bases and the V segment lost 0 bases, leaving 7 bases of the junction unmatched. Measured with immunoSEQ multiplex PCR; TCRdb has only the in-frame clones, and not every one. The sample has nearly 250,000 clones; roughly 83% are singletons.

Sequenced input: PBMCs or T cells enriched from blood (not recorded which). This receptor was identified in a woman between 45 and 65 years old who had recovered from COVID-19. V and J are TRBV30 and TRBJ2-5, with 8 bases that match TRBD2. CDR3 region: CAWSVLGLALETQYF. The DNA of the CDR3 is TGTGCCTGGAGTGTTCTCGGACTAGCTTTAGAGACCCAGTACTTC. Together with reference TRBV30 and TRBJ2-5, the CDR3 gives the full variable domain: SQTIHQWPATLVQPVGSPLSLECTVEGTSNPNLYWYRQAAGRGLQLLFYSVGIGQISSEVPQNLSASRPQDRQFILSSKKLLLSDSGFYLCAWSVLGLALETQYFGPGTRLLVL.